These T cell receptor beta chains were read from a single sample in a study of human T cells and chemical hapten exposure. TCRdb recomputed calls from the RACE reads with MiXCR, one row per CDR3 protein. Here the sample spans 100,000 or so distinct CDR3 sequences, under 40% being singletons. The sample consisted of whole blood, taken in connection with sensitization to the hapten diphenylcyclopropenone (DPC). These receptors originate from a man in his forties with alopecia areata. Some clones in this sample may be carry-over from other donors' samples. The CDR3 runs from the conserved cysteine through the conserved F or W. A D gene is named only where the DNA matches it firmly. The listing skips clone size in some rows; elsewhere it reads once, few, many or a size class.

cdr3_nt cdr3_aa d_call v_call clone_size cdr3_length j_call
TGTGCCAGCAGTTACGGGACTAGCGGGAGGGCCGGAGCCGGGGAGCTGTTTTTT CASSYGTSGRAGAGELFF TRBD2 TRBV6-2/TRBV6-3 . 18 TRBJ2-2
TGTGCCAGCAGCGCGAACCTGGGGGGGACAGGGGGACCATATGGGCAGTTCTTC CASSANLGGTGGPYGQFF TRBD1 TRBV9 few 18 TRBJ2-1
TGTGCCAGCAGTTTCGGGACAGTAGGTCAGCCCCAGCATTTT CASSFGTVGQPQHF TRBD1 TRBV12-3/TRBV12-4 . 14 TRBJ1-5
TGCAGTGCTAGAGATAGACTAGCGGGATTTAGCACAGATACGCAGTATTTT CSARDRLAGFSTDTQYF TRBD2 TRBV20-1 few 17 TRBJ2-3
TGTGCCAGCAGCTTAGAGGCACCCATGAACACTGAAGCTTTCTTT CASSLEAPMNTEAFF . TRBV7-9 few 15 TRBJ1-1
TGTGCCAGCAGTCGATTAGGACAGGGTACCTACGAGCAGTACTTC CASSRLGQGTYEQYF TRBD1 TRBV28 few 15 TRBJ2-7
TGTGCCAGCACTTTAGCTCAACTGAACTATGGCTACACCTTC CASTLAQLNYGYTF . TRBV6-2/TRBV6-3 few 14 TRBJ1-2
TGTGCCAGCAGCTCTCTAGGACAGGGGGCGAACTATGGCTACACCTTC CASSSLGQGANYGYTF TRBD1 TRBV7-2 . 16 TRBJ1-2
TGCAGCCTGAGGGGCTGGGGACAGGGTGGGGGTCCGACCGGGGAGCTGTTTTTT CSLRGWGQGGGPTGELFF TRBD1 TRBV29-1 few 18 TRBJ2-2
TGTGCCAGCACTACTACGAGCGGGCGAGCTCACTTC CASTTTSGRAHF . TRBV7-9 few 12 TRBJ2-7
TGTGCCAGCGGGGGACAGGGCAATGAGCAGTTCTTC CASGGQGNEQFF TRBD1 TRBV28 few 12 TRBJ2-1
TGTGCCAGCAGCAAAGATTGGCGGGGACCCTACAATGAGCAGTTCTTC CASSKDWRGPYNEQFF . TRBV21-1 . 16 TRBJ2-1
TGTGCCAGCAGACCAACCGGGACAGGCTCTAGCGCGAGCACAGATACGCAGTATTTT CASRPTGTGSSASTDTQYF TRBD1 TRBV6-4 few 19 TRBJ2-3
TGTGCCAGCAGCTTGTACCGGGATGAGCAGTTCTTC CASSLYRDEQFF . TRBV5-5 few 12 TRBJ2-1
TGTGCCAGCAGTCCCTCGTTGGCTAAAAGCTCTGGGGCCAACGTCCTGACTTTC CASSPSLAKSSGANVLTF . TRBV12-3/TRBV12-4 . 18 TRBJ2-6
TGTGCCACTCAGGGGATCTTTGGGAATGAGCAGTTCTTC CATQGIFGNEQFF . TRBV24-1 few 13 TRBJ2-1
TGTGCCAGCAGCTTAGCTACTCGGGGCAAACTGTTTTTT CASSLATRGKLFF . TRBV7-9 few 13 TRBJ1-4
TGTGCCAGCAGCTACAGGACTTCGAACACTGAAGCTTTCTTT CASSYRTSNTEAFF . TRBV6-2/TRBV6-3 . 14 TRBJ1-1
TGCGCCAGCAGCCCAAAAGCGGCAAGCACAGATACGCAGTATTTT CASSPKAASTDTQYF . TRBV4-1 . 15 TRBJ2-3
TGTGCCAGCAGCCCCCGGGGCCCCAATCAGCCCCAGCATTTT CASSPRGPNQPQHF . TRBV6-2/TRBV6-3 few 14 TRBJ1-5
TGCAGCGTTGAGGATACCGAGGCGCCGAGGACAGATACGCAGTATTTT CSVEDTEAPRTDTQYF . TRBV29-1 few 16 TRBJ2-3
TGTGCCAGCTCCGATGTCGAGACAGGGGCCCCTGAAGCTTTCTTT CASSDVETGAPEAFF TRBD1 TRBV6-2/TRBV6-3 . 15 TRBJ1-1
TGTGCCAGCAGCCAAGATATTGTCTCCTCTAGCACAGATACGCAGTATTTT CASSQDIVSSSTDTQYF . TRBV4-2 few 17 TRBJ2-3
TGTGCCAGCAGCTCAGACAGGGGGCGGGCAGATACGCAGTATTTT CASSSDRGRADTQYF TRBD1 TRBV7-6 . 15 TRBJ2-3
TGCAGTGCTAGCTCCAGCGGGAGTGGAAATGAGCAGTTCTTC CSASSSGSGNEQFF TRBD2 TRBV20-1 . 14 TRBJ2-1
TGTGCCAGCAGTTACTCGCCGTTCCGGGAAGCCTACAATGAGCAGTTCTTC CASSYSPFREAYNEQFF . TRBV6-5 few 17 TRBJ2-1
TGTGCTAGCAGCTTAGACTTTCAAGAGACCCAGTACTTC CASSLDFQETQYF . TRBV7-7 few 13 TRBJ2-5
TGTGCCAGCAGTTTAGTTTCAGGGGCGTCCTACGAGCAGTACTTC CASSLVSGASYEQYF . TRBV28 . 15 TRBJ2-7
TGCAGCGTTGTCCAGCCAGCGCCCTACGAGCAGTACTTC CSVVQPAPYEQYF . TRBV29-1 . 13 TRBJ2-7
TGTGCCAGCAGCTTAGGGGGACTAGTGAACAATGAGCAGTTCTTC CASSLGGLVNNEQFF TRBD2 TRBV11-3 . 15 TRBJ2-1
TGTGCCAGTAAAACTAGCGGGAGCGATGAGCAGTTCTTC CASKTSGSDEQFF TRBD2 TRBV12-3/TRBV12-4 few 13 TRBJ2-1
TGTGCCAGCAGTTTGGGACAGAACGCCGAGCAGTACTTC CASSLGQNAEQYF TRBD1 TRBV28 . 13 TRBJ2-7
TGTGCCATACGCAGGGAGACTAATGAAAAACTGTTTTTT CAIRRETNEKLFF . TRBV10-3 few 13 TRBJ1-4
TGTGCCAGCAGTACCGGGACAGGGATCTACGAGCAGTACTTC CASSTGTGIYEQYF TRBD1 TRBV11-1 . 14 TRBJ2-7
TGTGCTAGCAGCCGGGGGACCGACGCCCTCTATGGCTACACCTTC CASSRGTDALYGYTF . TRBV7-7 . 15 TRBJ1-2
TGTGCCACCAGTGATTGGGGCGTTAGCGGCCGCACAGATACGCAGTATTTT CATSDWGVSGRTDTQYF . TRBV24-1 . 17 TRBJ2-3
TGTGCCAGCAGCTTAAGGGAAGTAAGCGGGAGGTTGGTAACAGATACGCAGTATTTT CASSLREVSGRLVTDTQYF TRBD2 TRBV7-2 . 19 TRBJ2-3
TGTGCCAGCAGCCAAGATGGGCTAGCGGAGCAGTATTTT CASSQDGLAEQYF TRBD2 TRBV3-1 . 13 TRBJ2-3
TGTGCCAGCAGTTCAAGCGGGAGTGTCGATACGCAGTATTTT CASSSSGSVDTQYF TRBD2 TRBV12-3/TRBV12-4 few 14 TRBJ2-3
TGCAGTGCCCAGGCGGCTCTCCGCTCCTACGAGCAGTACTTC CSAQAALRSYEQYF . TRBV20-1 few 14 TRBJ2-7
TGTGCCAGCAGTTCAACGGGACTAGCGGGAGAGGGGCTAGCCAAAAACATTCAGTACTTC CASSSTGLAGEGLAKNIQYF TRBD2 TRBV6-2/TRBV6-3 few 20 TRBJ2-4
TGCAGCGTTGAAGATGAAAGTCCTTATTACGAGCAGTACTTC CSVEDESPYYEQYF . TRBV29-1 . 14 TRBJ2-7
TGTGCCAGCAGCGGACTAGCGGGAGAGGGGGGAGAGACCCAGTACTTC CASSGLAGEGGETQYF TRBD2 TRBV28 few 16 TRBJ2-5
TGTGCCAGCAGCTTTTCCTACCTCAATGAGCAGTTCTTC CASSFSYLNEQFF . TRBV7-8 . 13 TRBJ2-1
TGTGCCAGCAGTGAAGGCAGGGACCAGCCCCAGCATTTT CASSEGRDQPQHF . TRBV6-1 . 13 TRBJ1-5